This TCR beta chain is from a study of T cell responses to AZD1222 COVID-19 vaccine. The study, taken as a whole, reports: Nearly half of spike-specific TCRs reportedly target unmutated variant regions.

Looked up from germline, CDR1 is SEHNR and CDR2 is FQNEAQ (reference sequence). V was shortened by 5 bases and J by 4 bases, with 11 bases between the two germline ends. This CDR3 has 13 residues. This table comes from immunoSEQ multiplex PCR, and its TCRdb copy is limited to in-frame clones, with some not included. This sample has 150,000 to 200,000 clones; roughly 87% occur once, and the top ten carry 5% to 6.5%. This clone was seen repeatedly, ten times or more. The antigen is unknown. This receptor was taken from an adult who received the AZD1222 COVID-19 vaccine. V gene TRBV7-9 combines with J gene TRBJ2-5; D ambiguous. The input for sequencing was peripheral blood, taken 28 days after the second AZD1222 dose. The CDR3 DNA reads TGTGCCAGCAGCCCCCGGGCAGGAGAGACCCAGTACTTC. This translates into CASSPRAGETQYF. The full variable domain, with the rest looked up from reference TRBV7-9 and TRBJ2-5, is DTGVSQNPRHKITKRGQNVTFRCDPISEHNRLYWYRQTLGQGPEFLTYFQNEAQLEKSRLLSDRFSAERPKGSFSTLEIQRTEQGDSAMYLCASSPRAGETQYFGPGTRLLVL.